A single TCR beta chain is shown here with its context. Which antigen it targets is not known. Base qualities are not provided; no much larger clone lies one nucleotide away. From the germline V gene (reference sequence), CDR1 is SGHNT and CDR2 is YYREEE. From the cysteine through the phenylalanine, the CDR3 covers 14 amino acids. Left in the record is the CDR3 DNA by itself, 42 bases read in frame from the first base. Deletion took 7 bases off V and 1 base off J, with a span of 14 bases between the germline ends. The data were obtained in a study of blood T cell repertoires in COVID-19 (TCRdb year 2020). Regarding the study in general: Samples from collaborators originated in the United States, Italy and Spain and spanned both the acute and convalescent phases of COVID-19. The repertoires were released in a freely available public database meant as a resource for research on the immune response to SARS-CoV-2. Where available, HLA class I and class II types were obtained from metadata supplied by the sample provider rather than from assay-based typing. Subjects who had been exposed to COVID-19, were actively infected with it, or had recovered from it provided the deeply sampled blood TCRbeta repertoires that made up the dataset. Sample metadata almost always included a de-identified subject ID, COVID-19 status, age in years and sex. The prospective study material was composed of cDNA or gDNA derived from T cells, B-cell-depleted T cells, or PBMCs. Samples were obtained from the ongoing ImmuneRACE study (first 160 participants) and from 1,254 subjects provided by 6 global collaborators.

TCRbeta CDR3 regions were amplified from genomic DNA by means of the immunoSEQ Assay, a bias-controlled multiplex PCR. In the authors' own workflow: Nucleated cell counts per sample were estimated from amplification of reference gene primers within the assay. Sequence reads were collapsed and filtered to measure the absolute abundance of every unique TCRbeta CDR3 rearrangement. For each sample, productive Simpson clonality was calculated as the square root of Simpson's diversity index over productive rearrangements. TCRdb stores this immuneACCESS table with in-frame sequences only. Part of the clones is absent; in the studies checked, under half of the shortfall reflects unresolved V genes, and no reason is known for the rest. That table supplies the V and J calls and clone size; D and trimming were determined from the DNA. A total of about 110,000 clones appear in this sample, 70% to 90% of them only once. Of the sample, around 1.1% falls within the top ten clones.

Whole blood was collected in K2EDTA tubes by collaborating institutions according to the institutions' own protocols. For TCRbeta analysis, collaborators shipped samples in one of three forms: frozen whole blood, isolated PBMCs, or DNA extracted from either of those sample types. General conclusions and limits of the study: Clinical and demographic metadata were provided uncurated, with the amount varying by source and participant.

This receptor chain uses TRBV5-4 and TRBJ1-1; the D gene cannot be resolved reliably. The sequence came from a human donor in a cohort sampled during active COVID-19. Sequenced: peripheral blood. CDR3 reads: CASAVGEQNTEAFF. The DNA is TGTGCCAGCGCCGTTGGTGAGCAGAACACTGAAGCTTTCTTT. The full variable domain, completed from the reference TRBV5-4 and TRBJ1-1 proteins outside the CDR3, reads ETGVTQSPTHLIKTRGQQVTLRCSSQSGHNTVSWYQQALGQGPQFIFQYYREEENGRGNFPPRFSGLQFPNYSSELNVNALELDDSALYLCASAVGEQNTEAFFGQGTRLTVV.